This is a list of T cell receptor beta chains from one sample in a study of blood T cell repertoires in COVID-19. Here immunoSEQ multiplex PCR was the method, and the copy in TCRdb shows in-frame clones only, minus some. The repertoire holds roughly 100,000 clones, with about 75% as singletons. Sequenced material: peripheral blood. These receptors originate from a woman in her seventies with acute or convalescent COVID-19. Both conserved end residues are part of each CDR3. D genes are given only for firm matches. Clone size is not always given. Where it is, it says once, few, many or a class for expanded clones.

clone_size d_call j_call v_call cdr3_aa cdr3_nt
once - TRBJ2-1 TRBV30 CAWKGGAPNEQFF TGTGCCTGGAAAGGGGGGGCCCCCAATGAGCAGTTCTTC
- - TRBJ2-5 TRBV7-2 CASSVNTGTGAETQYF TGTGCCAGCAGCGTAAACACCGGGACTGGGGCGGAGACCCAGTACTTC
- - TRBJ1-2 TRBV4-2 CASSPRYSQPGYGYTF TGTGCCAGCAGCCCGCGCTACTCACAGCCTGGCTATGGCTACACCTTC
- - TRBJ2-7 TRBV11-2 CASSLLRGASRGYEQYF TGTGCCAGCAGCCTACTCCGCGGGGCGAGTCGGGGCTACGAGCAGTACTTC
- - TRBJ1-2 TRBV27 CASHPSGAYGYTF TGTGCCAGCCACCCCTCAGGGGCCTACGGCTACACCTTC
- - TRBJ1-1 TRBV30 CAWSVRRGGPNTEAFF TGTGCCTGGAGTGTTCGGAGGGGAGGGCCGAACACTGAAGCTTTCTTT
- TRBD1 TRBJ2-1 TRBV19 CASSIPPKQGDYEQFF TGTGCCAGTAGTATACCACCAAAACAGGGGGATTATGAGCAGTTCTTC
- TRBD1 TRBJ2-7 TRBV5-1 CASSLQGQGSYEQYF TGCGCCAGCAGCTTACAGGGACAGGGCTCCTACGAGCAGTACTTC
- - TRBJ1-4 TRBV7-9 CASSSKRQATNEKLFF TGTGCCAGCAGCTCTAAAAGACAGGCAACTAATGAAAAACTGTTTTTT
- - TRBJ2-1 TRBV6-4 CASSGEVGGLNEQFF TGTGCCAGCAGTGGAGAGGTGGGGGGGCTCAATGAGCAGTTCTTC
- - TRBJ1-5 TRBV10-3 CAISESGGAGQPQHF TGTGCCATCAGTGAGTCGGGGGGGGCAGGGCAGCCCCAGCATTTT
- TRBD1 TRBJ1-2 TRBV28 CASMGQTNYGYTF TGTGCCAGCATGGGACAGACTAACTATGGCTACACCTTC
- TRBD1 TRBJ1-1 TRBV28 CASSLLTGGGTEAFF TGTGCCAGCAGTTTATTAACAGGGGGAGGCACTGAAGCTTTCTTT
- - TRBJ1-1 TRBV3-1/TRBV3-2 CASTLRGAGDTEAFF TGTGCCAGCACCTTAAGAGGGGCAGGGGACACTGAAGCTTTCTTT
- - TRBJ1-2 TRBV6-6 CASSSTGKYGYTF TGTGCCAGCAGTTCCACAGGGAAATATGGCTACACCTTC
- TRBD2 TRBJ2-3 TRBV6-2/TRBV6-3 CASSGLAATDTQYF TGTGCCAGCAGTGGACTAGCGGCCACAGATACGCAGTATTTT
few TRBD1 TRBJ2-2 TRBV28 CASSLGPWTGTGELFF TGTGCCAGCAGTTTAGGTCCCTGGACAGGGACCGGGGAGCTGTTTTTT
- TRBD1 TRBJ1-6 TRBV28 CASRGMGQGNSPLHF TGTGCCAGCAGGGGGATGGGACAGGGAAATTCACCCCTCCACTTT
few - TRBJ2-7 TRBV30 CAWNDKYEQYF TGTGCCTGGAATGACAAATACGAGCAGTACTTC
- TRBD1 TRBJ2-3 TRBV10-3 CAISPDRGPEADTQYF TGTGCCATCAGCCCAGACAGGGGGCCCGAGGCAGATACGCAGTATTTT
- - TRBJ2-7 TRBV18 CASSPTIEGEQYF TGTGCCAGCTCACCTACTATAGAAGGCGAGCAGTACTTC
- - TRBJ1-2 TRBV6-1 CASSEYGGHSLLGGYTF TGTGCCAGCAGTGAATATGGGGGACACAGCTTGCTGGGGGGCTACACCTTC
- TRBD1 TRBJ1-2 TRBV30 CAWETGSEKTTGYTF TGTGCCTGGGAGACAGGGTCGGAGAAGACTACGGGCTACACCTTC
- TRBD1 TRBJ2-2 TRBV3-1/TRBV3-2 CASSPQGAAGELFF TGTGCCAGCAGCCCCCAGGGGGCGGCCGGGGAGCTGTTTTTT
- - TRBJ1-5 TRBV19 CASSTQNNQPQHF TGTGCCAGTAGTACACAGAACAATCAGCCCCAGCATTTT
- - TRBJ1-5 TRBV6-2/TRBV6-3 CASSYSTGWLVQPQHF TGTGCCAGCAGTTACAGTACAGGGTGGCTTGTTCAGCCCCAGCATTTT
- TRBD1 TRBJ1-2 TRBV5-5 CASSMGQASGGYTF TGTGCCAGCAGCATGGGACAGGCGTCGGGGGGCTACACCTTC
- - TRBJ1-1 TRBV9 CASSRGGTEAFF TGTGCCAGCAGCCGAGGGGGCACTGAAGCTTTCTTT
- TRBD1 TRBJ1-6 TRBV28 CASSGQGFTSYNSPLHF TGTGCCAGCAGTGGACAGGGGTTCACTTCCTATAATTCACCCCTCCACTTT
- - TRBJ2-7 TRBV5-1 CASSSGQTLTYEQYF TGCGCCAGCAGCTCCGGACAGACGTTAACCTACGAGCAGTACTTC
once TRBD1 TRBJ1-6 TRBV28 CASSLGGQGRALHF TGTGCCAGCAGTTTGGGCGGACAGGGTAGGGCCCTCCACTTT
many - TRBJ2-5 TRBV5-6 CASSLARPKPTQYF TGTGCCAGCAGCTTGGCCCGTCCCAAGCCGACCCAGTACTTC
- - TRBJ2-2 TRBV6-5 CASSTTGNTGELFF TGTGCCAGCAGTACGACGGGGAACACCGGGGAGCTGTTTTTT
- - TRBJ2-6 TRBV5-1 CASSLASSGANVLTF TGCGCCAGCAGCTTGGCGAGCTCTGGGGCCAACGTCCTGACTTTC
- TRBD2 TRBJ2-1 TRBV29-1 CSVGLAGPNEQFF TGCAGCGTTGGACTAGCGGGACCTAATGAGCAGTTCTTC
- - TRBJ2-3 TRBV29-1 CSVAVGEPGDTQYF TGCAGCGTTGCGGTCGGGGAGCCAGGAGATACGCAGTATTTT
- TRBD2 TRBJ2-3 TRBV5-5 CASSIGTSGLLTVTQYF TGTGCCAGCAGCATAGGGACTAGCGGGCTTCTAACAGTTACGCAGTATTTT
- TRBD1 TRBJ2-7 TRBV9 CASSPNPGTGGYEQYF TGTGCCAGCAGCCCCAACCCCGGGACAGGGGGGTACGAGCAGTACTTC
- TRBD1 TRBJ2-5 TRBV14 CASSRLGQGKETQYF TGTGCCAGCAGCCGCCTGGGACAGGGGAAAGAGACCCAGTACTTC
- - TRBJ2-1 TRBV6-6 CASSSRGTRDEQFF TGTGCCAGCAGTTCCCGTGGCACTAGGGATGAGCAGTTCTTC
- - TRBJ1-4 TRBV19 CASSITGEAEKLFF TGTGCCAGTAGTATTACGGGGGAGGCTGAAAAACTGTTTTTT
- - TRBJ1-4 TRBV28 CASSFLTGRPGDLFF TGTGCCAGCAGTTTCCTCACGGGACGCCCAGGGGACCTGTTTTTT
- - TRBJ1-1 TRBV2 CASSPGTTEAFF TGTGCCAGCAGTCCCGGGACAACTGAAGCTTTCTTT
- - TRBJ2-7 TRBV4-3 CASSQVWQSYEQYF TGCGCCAGCAGCCAAGTGTGGCAGTCCTACGAGCAGTACTTC
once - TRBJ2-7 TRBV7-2 CASSFGRGYEQYF TGTGCCAGCAGCTTTGGCAGGGGCTACGAGCAGTACTTC
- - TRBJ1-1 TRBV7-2 CASRLESNTEAFF TGTGCCAGCAGATTAGAGAGTAACACTGAAGCTTTCTTT
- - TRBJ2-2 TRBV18 CASSPVSGWNTGELFF TGTGCCAGCTCACCAGTCTCAGGGTGGAACACCGGGGAGCTGTTTTTT
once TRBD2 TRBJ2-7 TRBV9 CASSRGAGGPVSYEQYF TGTGCCAGCAGCCGAGGGGCGGGGGGGCCTGTTTCCTACGAGCAGTACTTC
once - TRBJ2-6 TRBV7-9 CASSLAGSQANVLTF TGTGCCAGCAGCTTGGCAGGCTCTCAGGCCAACGTCCTGACTTTC
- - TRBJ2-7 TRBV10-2 CASSAGQPYEQYF TGCGCCAGCAGCGCGGGACAGCCCTACGAGCAGTACTTC
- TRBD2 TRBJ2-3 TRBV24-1 CATSRGAGGSDTQYF TGTGCCACCAGTAGGGGAGCGGGGGGGAGTGATACGCAGTATTTT
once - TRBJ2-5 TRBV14 CASRSTGSSKETQYF TGTGCCAGCAGGAGTACAGGCAGCTCAAAAGAGACCCAGTACTTC
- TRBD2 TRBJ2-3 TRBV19 CASRSGLAGRTDTQYF TGTGCCAGTAGATCCGGACTAGCGGGCCGCACAGATACGCAGTATTTT
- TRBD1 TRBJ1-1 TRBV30 CAGRVLRQGDSEAFF TGTGCCGGCCGGGTGCTAAGACAGGGTGACTCTGAAGCTTTCTTT